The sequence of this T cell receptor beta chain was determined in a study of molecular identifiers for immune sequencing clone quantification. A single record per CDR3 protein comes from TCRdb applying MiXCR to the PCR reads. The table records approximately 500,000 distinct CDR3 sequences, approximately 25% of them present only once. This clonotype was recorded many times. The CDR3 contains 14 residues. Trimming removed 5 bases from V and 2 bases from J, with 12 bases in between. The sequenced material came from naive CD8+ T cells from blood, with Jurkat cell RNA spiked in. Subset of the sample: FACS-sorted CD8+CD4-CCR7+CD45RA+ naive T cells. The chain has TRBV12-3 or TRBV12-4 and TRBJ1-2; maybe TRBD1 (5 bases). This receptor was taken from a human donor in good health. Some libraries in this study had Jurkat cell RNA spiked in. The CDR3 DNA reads TGTGCCAGCAGTCTACGGACACGGAACTATGGCTACACCTTC. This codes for CASSLRTRNYGYTF.